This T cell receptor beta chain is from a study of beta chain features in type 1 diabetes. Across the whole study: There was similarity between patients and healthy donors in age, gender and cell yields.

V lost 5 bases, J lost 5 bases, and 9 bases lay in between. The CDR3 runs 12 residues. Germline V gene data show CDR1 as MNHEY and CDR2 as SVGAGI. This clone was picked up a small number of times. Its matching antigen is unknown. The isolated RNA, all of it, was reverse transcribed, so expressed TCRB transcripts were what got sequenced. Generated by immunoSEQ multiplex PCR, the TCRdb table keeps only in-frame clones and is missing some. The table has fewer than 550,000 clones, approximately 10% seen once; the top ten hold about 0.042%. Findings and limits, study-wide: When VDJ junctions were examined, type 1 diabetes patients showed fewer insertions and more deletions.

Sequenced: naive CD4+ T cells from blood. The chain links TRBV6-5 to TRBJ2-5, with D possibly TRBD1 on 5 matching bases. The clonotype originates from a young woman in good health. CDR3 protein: CASSNNRETQYF. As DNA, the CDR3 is TGTGCCAGCAGTAACAACAGGGAGACCCAGTACTTC.